This is a list of T cell receptor beta chains from one sample in a study of CD8 T cells in ankylosing spondylitis. A single record per CDR3 protein comes from TCRdb applying MiXCR to the 5' RACE reads. This table holds some 290,000 distinct CDR3 sequences, about 20% found once. The source material was blood, either unsorted or a sorted T cell fraction (not recorded which). These receptors all stem from a male donor with ankylosing spondylitis or in good health (not recorded which). Each CDR3 is given with its conserved first and last residue. A D gene is named only where the DNA matches it firmly. Part of the rows lack a size; the others show once, few, many or a class for expanded clones.

j_gene: TRBJ2-1; v_gene: TRBV3-1; d_gene: TRBD2; abundance: .; CDR3aa: CASSLLRRTSGRNEQFF; CDR3nt: TGTGCCAGCAGCCTGCTCCGTCGGACTAGCGGGAGAAATGAGCAGTTCTTC
j_gene: TRBJ2-1; v_gene: TRBV20-1; d_gene: .; abundance: many; CDR3aa: CSAGGDWLYNEQFF; CDR3nt: TGCAGTGCTGGTGGGGACTGGCTTTACAATGAGCAGTTCTTC
j_gene: TRBJ2-3; v_gene: TRBV12-3/TRBV12-4; d_gene: .; abundance: few; CDR3aa: CASRTDVDTQYF; CDR3nt: TGTGCCAGCAGGACTGATGTAGATACGCAGTATTTT
j_gene: TRBJ2-3; v_gene: TRBV5-6; d_gene: .; abundance: .; CDR3aa: CASSYRQADTQYF; CDR3nt: TGTGCCAGCAGTTACCGACAGGCAGATACGCAGTATTTT
j_gene: TRBJ1-1; v_gene: TRBV7-6; d_gene: .; abundance: few; CDR3aa: CASSLGVSQGTEAFF; CDR3nt: TGTGCCAGCAGCTTAGGGGTCAGCCAGGGCACTGAAGCTTTCTTT
j_gene: TRBJ2-1; v_gene: TRBV5-1; d_gene: .; abundance: few; CDR3aa: CASSLARGNNEQFF; CDR3nt: TGCGCCAGCAGCTTGGCCCGCGGGAACAATGAGCAGTTCTTC
j_gene: TRBJ2-1; v_gene: TRBV11-1; d_gene: .; abundance: .; CDR3aa: CASSPTLLTSGQNNEQFF; CDR3nt: TGTGCCAGCAGCCCCACCCTCCTAACTAGTGGACAAAACAATGAGCAGTTCTTC
j_gene: TRBJ2-3; v_gene: TRBV28; d_gene: .; abundance: .; CDR3aa: CASSLLSFGVDTQYF; CDR3nt: TGTGCCAGCAGTTTACTGTCCTTCGGTGTTGATACGCAGTATTTT
j_gene: TRBJ1-1; v_gene: TRBV20-1; d_gene: TRBD1; abundance: .; CDR3aa: CSASRTGRTEAFF; CDR3nt: TGCAGTGCTTCCAGGACAGGACGCACTGAAGCTTTCTTT
j_gene: TRBJ2-5; v_gene: TRBV20-1; d_gene: TRBD2; abundance: few; CDR3aa: CSAVSGGAGETQYF; CDR3nt: TGCAGTGCTGTAAGCGGGGGGGCCGGAGAGACCCAGTACTTC
j_gene: TRBJ2-5; v_gene: TRBV3-1; d_gene: .; abundance: .; CDR3aa: CASSQVGPEGETQYF; CDR3nt: TGTGCCAGCAGCCAAGTCGGCCCAGAAGGAGAGACCCAGTACTTC
j_gene: TRBJ2-2; v_gene: TRBV20-1; d_gene: .; abundance: many; CDR3aa: CSARGAVTGELFF; CDR3nt: TGCAGTGCTAGAGGTGCGGTCACCGGGGAGCTGTTTTTT
j_gene: TRBJ1-1; v_gene: TRBV20-1; d_gene: .; abundance: many; CDR3aa: CSARDLLNTEAFF; CDR3nt: TGCAGTGCTAGAGATCTACTGAACACTGAAGCTTTCTTT
j_gene: TRBJ1-1; v_gene: TRBV4-1; d_gene: TRBD1; abundance: many; CDR3aa: CASSQVPTGRNTEAFF; CDR3nt: TGCGCCAGCAGCCAAGTACCGACAGGGAGGAACACTGAAGCTTTCTTT
j_gene: TRBJ2-1; v_gene: TRBV10-2; d_gene: .; abundance: many; CDR3aa: CASGWVYNEQFF; CDR3nt: TGCGCCAGCGGGTGGGTCTACAATGAGCAGTTCTTC
j_gene: TRBJ1-2; v_gene: TRBV10-2; d_gene: TRBD1; abundance: .; CDR3aa: CATYRTGAGGYTF; CDR3nt: TGCGCCACCTACCGAACAGGGGCGGGGGGCTACACCTTC
j_gene: TRBJ1-5; v_gene: TRBV15; d_gene: .; abundance: few; CDR3aa: CATSRVENTRRNQPQHF; CDR3nt: TGTGCCACCAGCAGAGTCGAGAATACACGTCGCAATCAGCCCCAGCATTTT
j_gene: TRBJ1-5; v_gene: TRBV28; d_gene: TRBD1; abundance: few; CDR3aa: CASSGPGTEFSNQPQHF; CDR3nt: TGTGCCAGCAGTGGTCCCGGGACAGAGTTCAGCAATCAGCCCCAGCATTTT
j_gene: TRBJ1-6; v_gene: TRBV6-5; d_gene: TRBD1; abundance: .; CDR3aa: CASSYRDRENSPLHF; CDR3nt: TGTGCCAGCAGTTACCGGGACAGAGAAAATTCACCCCTCCACTTT
j_gene: TRBJ1-4; v_gene: TRBV29-1; d_gene: .; abundance: many; CDR3aa: CSVKRGSAGEEKLFF; CDR3nt: TGCAGCGTTAAGAGGGGGTCGGCAGGCGAGGAAAAACTGTTTTTT
j_gene: TRBJ1-5; v_gene: TRBV20-1; d_gene: .; abundance: few; CDR3aa: CSARAPLDSNQPQHF; CDR3nt: TGCAGTGCTAGAGCCCCTCTAGATAGCAATCAGCCCCAGCATTTT
j_gene: TRBJ1-1; v_gene: TRBV20-1; d_gene: .; abundance: .; CDR3aa: CSAIDDGETEAFF; CDR3nt: TGCAGTGCTATAGATGATGGAGAAACTGAAGCTTTCTTT
j_gene: TRBJ2-3; v_gene: TRBV7-3; d_gene: TRBD2; abundance: few; CDR3aa: CASSLKSGRIDTQYF; CDR3nt: TGTGCCAGCAGCTTAAAAAGCGGGAGGATAGATACGCAGTATTTT
j_gene: TRBJ2-1; v_gene: TRBV29-1; d_gene: TRBD2; abundance: few; CDR3aa: CSASGSGSSYNEQFF; CDR3nt: TGCAGCGCCTCGGGTAGCGGGAGCTCCTACAATGAGCAGTTCTTC
j_gene: TRBJ2-2; v_gene: TRBV15; d_gene: .; abundance: .; CDR3aa: CAISRNDLVPGELFF; CDR3nt: TGTGCCATCAGCAGAAACGACTTGGTTCCCGGGGAGCTGTTTTTT
j_gene: TRBJ2-1; v_gene: TRBV29-1; d_gene: .; abundance: .; CDR3aa: CSVAGATDEQFF; CDR3nt: TGCAGCGTTGCGGGGGCTACGGATGAGCAGTTCTTC
j_gene: TRBJ1-3; v_gene: TRBV5-1; d_gene: .; abundance: few; CDR3aa: CASTDPRMGSGNTIYF; CDR3nt: TGCGCCAGCACCGACCCACGGATGGGCTCTGGAAACACCATATATTTT
j_gene: TRBJ2-2; v_gene: TRBV20-1; d_gene: TRBD2; abundance: few; CDR3aa: CSASLVGGTGELFF; CDR3nt: TGCAGTGCTAGTCTTGTGGGGGGGACCGGGGAGCTGTTTTTT
j_gene: TRBJ2-1; v_gene: TRBV12-3/TRBV12-4; d_gene: TRBD2; abundance: few; CDR3aa: CATGERENSNEQFF; CDR3nt: TGTGCCACGGGTGAGCGGGAGAACTCGAATGAGCAGTTCTTC
j_gene: TRBJ1-5; v_gene: TRBV7-3; d_gene: .; abundance: many; CDR3aa: CASWESNQPQHF; CDR3nt: TGTGCCTCCTGGGAGAGCAATCAGCCCCAGCATTTT
j_gene: TRBJ2-2; v_gene: TRBV11-2; d_gene: .; abundance: once; CDR3aa: CASSLGGVGYTGELFF; CDR3nt: TGTGCCAGCAGCTTAGGGGGTGTCGGTTACACCGGGGAGCTGTTTTTT
j_gene: TRBJ2-5; v_gene: TRBV5-1; d_gene: TRBD1; abundance: few; CDR3aa: CASSLGTGSETQYF; CDR3nt: TGCGCCAGCAGCCTAGGGACAGGGTCAGAGACCCAGTACTTC
j_gene: TRBJ1-5; v_gene: TRBV12-3/TRBV12-4; d_gene: TRBD1; abundance: .; CDR3aa: CASSVQGASNQPQHF; CDR3nt: TGTGCCAGCAGTGTACAGGGGGCCTCCAATCAGCCCCAGCATTTT